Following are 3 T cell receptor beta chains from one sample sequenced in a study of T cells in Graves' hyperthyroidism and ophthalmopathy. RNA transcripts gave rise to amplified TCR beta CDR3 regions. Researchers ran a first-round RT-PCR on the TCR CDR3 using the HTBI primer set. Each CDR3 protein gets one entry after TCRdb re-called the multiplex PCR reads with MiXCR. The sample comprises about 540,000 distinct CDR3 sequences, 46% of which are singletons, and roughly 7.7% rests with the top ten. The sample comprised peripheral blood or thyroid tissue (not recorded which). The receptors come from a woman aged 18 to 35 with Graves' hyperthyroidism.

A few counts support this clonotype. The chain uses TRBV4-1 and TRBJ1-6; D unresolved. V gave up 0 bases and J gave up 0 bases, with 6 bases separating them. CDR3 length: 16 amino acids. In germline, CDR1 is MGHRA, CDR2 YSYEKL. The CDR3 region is CASSQDPGSYNSPLHF. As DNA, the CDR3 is TGCGCCAGCAGCCAAGACCCTGGCTCCTATAATTCACCCCTCCACTTT.

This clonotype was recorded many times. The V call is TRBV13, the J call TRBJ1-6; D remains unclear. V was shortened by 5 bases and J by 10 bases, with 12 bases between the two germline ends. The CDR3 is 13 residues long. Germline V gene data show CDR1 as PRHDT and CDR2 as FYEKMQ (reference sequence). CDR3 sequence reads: CASSPTYRSPLHF. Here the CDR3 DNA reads TGTGCCAGCAGCCCTACTTACCGGTCACCCCTCCACTTT. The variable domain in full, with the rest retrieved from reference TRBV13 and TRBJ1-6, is AAGVIQSPRHLIKEKRETATLKCYPIPRHDTVYWYQQGPGQDPQFLISFYEKMQSDKGSIPDRFSAQQFSDYHSELNMSSLELGDSALYFCASSPTYRSPLHFGNGTRLTVT.

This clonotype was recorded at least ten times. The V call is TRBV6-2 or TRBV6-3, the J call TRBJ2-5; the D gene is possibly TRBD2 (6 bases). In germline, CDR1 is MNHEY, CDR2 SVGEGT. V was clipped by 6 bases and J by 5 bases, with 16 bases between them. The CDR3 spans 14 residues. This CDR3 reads CASSRFGGVETQYF. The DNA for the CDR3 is TGTGCCAGCAGCCGGTTCGGGGGTGTGGAGACCCAGTACTTC.